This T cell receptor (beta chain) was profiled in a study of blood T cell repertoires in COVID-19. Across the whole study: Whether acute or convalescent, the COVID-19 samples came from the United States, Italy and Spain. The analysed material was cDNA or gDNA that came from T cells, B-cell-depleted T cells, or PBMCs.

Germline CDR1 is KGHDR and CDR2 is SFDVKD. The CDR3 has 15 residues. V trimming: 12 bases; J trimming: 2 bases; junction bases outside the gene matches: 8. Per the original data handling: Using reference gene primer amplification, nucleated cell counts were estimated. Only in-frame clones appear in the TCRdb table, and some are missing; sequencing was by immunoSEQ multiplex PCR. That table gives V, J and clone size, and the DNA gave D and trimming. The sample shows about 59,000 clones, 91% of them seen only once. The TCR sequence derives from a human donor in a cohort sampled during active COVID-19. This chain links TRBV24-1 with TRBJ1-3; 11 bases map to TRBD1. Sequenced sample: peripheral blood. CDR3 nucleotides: TGTGCCTCAAGCGGGACAGGGGGAACTGGAAACACCATATATTTT. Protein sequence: CASSGTGGTGNTIYF.